Detailed here is one T cell receptor beta chain. A junction end diverges from the germline sequence, so it may reflect a read error. CD8+ and CD4+ T cells from blood underwent TCR beta sequencing, which was carried out in a high-throughput format. CD8+ and CD4+ T cells were negatively isolated; TEMRA cells were FACS-enriched. The sample belongs to a study of CD8 T cells in Susac syndrome. Random hexamers were used to reverse transcribe roughly 0.5 to 1 ug of RNA. Amplification of TCR beta CDR3 used immunoSEQ multiplex PCR across 54 Vbeta and 13 Jbeta. TCRdb re-called the immunoSEQ multiplex PCR reads with MiXCR, one entry per CDR3 protein. The table shows 50,000 or so distinct CDR3 sequences, with 93% occurring only once. The length of the CDR3 is 14 residues. CDR1 is WSHSY, CDR2 SAAADI, per germline.

The rearrangement links TRBV10-2 to TRBJ1-1; D gene ambiguous. The sequence was collected from a human donor with multiple sclerosis. Source material: CD8+ T cells from PBMCs. The CDR3 bases are TGCGCCAGCAGTGCCGACGGAATGAACACTGAAGCTTCCTTT. It encodes CASSADGMNTEASF.